This TCR beta chain was recovered during a study of CD8+ T cells in alopecia areata. Germline V gene sequence: CDR1 MGHRA, CDR2 YSYEKL. The CDR3 is 10 amino acids. Trimming pared 8 bases from V and 1 base from J, leaving 2 bases between. Reverse transcription of extracted RNA yielded cDNA, which provided the sequencing template. Only in-frame clones appear in the TCRdb table, and some are missing; sequencing was by immunoSEQ multiplex PCR. The repertoire consists of 140,000 to 150,000 clones, with about 60% occurring once and the leading ten covering 5% to 7.5%. The rearrangement uses TRBV4-1 and TRBJ2-5, with D hard to call. Sequences were derived from CD4+ T cells sorted from blood, sampled at week 0. The TCR comes from a human donor with alopecia areata. CDR3 sequence reads: CASAQETQYF. The DNA of the CDR3 is TGCGCCAGCGCCCAAGAGACCCAGTACTTC.